The 2 T cell receptor beta chains given below trace back to one sample, sequenced in a study of T-cell reconstitution after alpha-beta-depleted transplantation in children. The authors prepared the TCRbeta library with unique molecular identifiers. From the PCR reads, TCRdb called clonotypes with MiXCR, one entry per CDR3 protein. The sample includes 100,000 to 130,000 distinct CDR3 sequences, about 6.4% of them seen just once. Sequencing used PBMCs, mostly from graft donor cells, obtained 360 days after TCRalphabeta/CD19-depleted stem cell transplant. The receptors stem from a male patient aged 2 to 10 who had a stem cell transplant for acute lymphoblastic leukemia, so the T cells may come from the graft donor.

The chain joins TRBV4-3 to TRBJ2-3; TRBD2 aligns across 8 bases. Germline CDR1 and CDR2: LGHNA and YSLEER. The length of the CDR3 is 19 residues. V was pared by 0 bases and J by 6 bases, with 17 bases of the junction left unmatched. The CDR3 DNA is TGCGCCAGCAGCCAAGATCTATTCGGGGGGGCGGGAGGAAAGGATACGCAGTATTTT. Its protein product is CASSQDLFGGAGGKDTQYF.

In its sample, this clonotype was seen many times. V and J are TRBV28 and TRBJ2-7, with D tentatively TRBD1 or TRBD2 (6 bases each). The CDR3 extends over 14 amino acids. Germline V lookup: CDR1 MDHEN, CDR2 SYDVKM. V was clipped by 3 bases and J by 4 bases, with 13 bases between them. CDR3 nucleotide sequence: TGTGCCAGCAGTTTGGAGGGGGGAAGATACGAGCAGTACTTC. This gives the protein CASSLEGGRYEQYF.